Below, 23 T cell receptor beta chains from the same sample are listed, as sequenced in a study of T cells in Graves' hyperthyroidism and ophthalmopathy. TCR beta CDR3 regions were amplified from RNA transcripts. TCR CDR3 underwent first-round RT-PCR with the HTBI primer set. From the multiplex PCR reads, TCRdb called clonotypes with MiXCR, one entry per CDR3 protein. The sample holds approximately 270,000 distinct CDR3 sequences, 13% to 15% seen once. The sequenced sample consisted of blood. The receptors shown here come from a middle-aged woman with Graves' hyperthyroidism that later progressed to Graves' ophthalmopathy.

This rearrangement joins TRBV5-1 to TRBJ2-7; no clear D. The germline V and J ends were trimmed by 5 bases and 3 bases, with 9 bases remaining between them. The CDR3 consists of 12 residues. Germline loops: CDR1 SGHRS, CDR2 YFSETQ. DNA for the CDR3: TGCGCCAGCAGGACGGATATCTACGAGCAGTACTTC. It encodes CASRTDIYEQYF.

This clonotype was seen a few times. The rearrangement links TRBV20-1 to TRBJ1-5, with D possibly TRBD1 on 6 matching bases. In germline, CDR1 is DFQATT, CDR2 SNEGSKA (reference sequence). The CDR3 spans 14 residues. V lost 1 base, J lost 7 bases, and 14 bases lay in between. The CDR3, as DNA: TGCAGTGCTAGAGCAATTAAGGGGGGCCAGCCCCAGCATTTT. Its translation: CSARAIKGGQPQHF.

This clonotype was picked up many times. J is TRBJ2-7 and V is TRBV28; 9 positions agree with TRBD2. Trimming cost V 6 bases and J 4 bases; bases outside gene matches: 10. The CDR3 has 15 residues. Germline lookup yields CDR1 MDHEN and CDR2 SYDVKM. CDR3 DNA: TGTGCCAGCAGCAAAGCTCAAGCGGGAGGTTACGAGCAGTACTTC. Translating it yields CASSKAQAGGYEQYF.

This clonotype was picked up many times. The chain couples TRBV18 to TRBJ2-7, with D perhaps TRBD2 (5 bases). There are 16 residues in the CDR3. Deletions cut 5 bases from V and 2 bases from J, with 19 bases between. Per germline, CDR1 KGHSH and CDR2 LQKENI. Here the CDR3 DNA reads TGTGCCAGCTCAGCCCAGTCCGGGGTACCAACCTACGAGCAGTACTTC. This codes for CASSAQSGVPTYEQYF.

This clonotype was detected many times. V gene TRBV6-5 combines with J gene TRBJ2-5, with unresolved D. CDR3 length equals 15 residues. CDR1 is MNHEY and CDR2 is SVGAGI in the germline V gene. V was cut by 0 bases and J by 5 bases, with 13 bases left in between. CDR3 loop: CASSYSMDVMETQYF. The CDR3 nucleotides read TGTGCCAGCAGTTACTCGATGGATGTTATGGAGACCCAGTACTTC.

At least ten counts were recorded for this clonotype. This sequence joins TRBV12-3 or TRBV12-4 and TRBJ1-2; 7 bases fit TRBD1. Trimming cost V 5 bases and J 4 bases; bases outside gene matches: 7. The CDR3 contains 14 residues. The CDR3 region is CASSRRGRGYGYTF. CDR3 DNA: TGTGCCAGCAGTCGGAGGGGGCGCGGCTATGGCTACACCTTC.

The V gene is TRBV4-1, the J gene TRBJ2-1, with D hard to call. V was shortened by 2 bases and J by 0 bases, with 14 bases between the two germline ends. The CDR3 length is 17 residues. Germline CDR1 is MGHRA and CDR2 is YSYEKL. The chain's CDR3 is CASSQPRLTPSYNEQFF. The CDR3 DNA reads as TGCGCCAGCAGCCAACCCCGCCTTACACCCTCCTACAATGAGCAGTTCTTC.

This clonotype has ten or more counts. Here the CDR3 DNA reads TGTGCCAGCACGACAGGGCCCGAAGCTTTCTTT. Protein product: CASTTGPEAFF. This rearrangement joins TRBV2 to TRBJ1-1; TRBD1 matches at 7 bases. Germline loops: CDR1 SNHLY, CDR2 FYNNEI. V dropped 7 bases and J dropped 8; count of bases not matched to a gene: 4. The CDR3 extends over 11 amino acids.

This clonotype was observed many times. The chain joins TRBV12-3 or TRBV12-4 to TRBJ1-5; possible D gene TRBD1, 5 bases. V was pared by 1 base and J by 0 bases, with 10 bases between. The length of the CDR3 is 16 residues. Here the CDR3 DNA reads TGTGCCAGCAGTTTAGTTAGTGGGGCTAGCAATCAGCCCCAGCATTTT. This gives the protein CASSLVSGASNQPQHF.

At least ten counts were recorded for this clonotype. The genes are TRBV2 and TRBJ1-4, with D perhaps matching TRBD1 (5 bases). The CDR3 is 14 residues long. Germline CDR1 is SNHLY and CDR2 is FYNNEI. With 6 bases removed from V and 0 bases from J, the gap between germline ends came to 8 bases. CDR3 nucleotide sequence: TGTGCCAGCAGACAGGTGACAACTAATGAAAAACTGTTTTTT. It codes for CASRQVTTNEKLFF.

The chain employs TRBV30 and TRBJ1-1; D is ambiguous. Germline V gives CDR1 GTSNPN, CDR2 SVGIG (reference sequence). Trimming took off 4 bases at V and 7 bases at J, with 13 bases between the two ends. The CDR3 runs to 12 residues. The CDR3, as DNA: TGTGCCTGGAATTCAGGAGGGTATGAAGCTTTCTTT. It specifies CAWNSGGYEAFF.

Ten or more counts support this clonotype. The V and J genes are TRBV28 and TRBJ2-7; 10 bases fit TRBD1. Germline lookup yields CDR1 MDHEN and CDR2 SYDVKM. There are 18 residues in the CDR3. Losses at the gene ends were 5 bases for V and 0 bases for J; bases not matched to a gene: 13. The CDR3 nucleotides are TGTGCCAGCAGTCCCCCGCCTTTCCGGGACAGGGGCTCCTACGAGCAGTACTTC. This codes for CASSPPPFRDRGSYEQYF.

Many counts were recorded for this clonotype. The DNA of the CDR3 is TGTGCCAGCCAAAGTTACTCTGGAAACACCATATATTTT. This encodes CASQSYSGNTIYF. V and J are TRBV27 and TRBJ1-3; unclear D gene. CDR1 and CDR2 from the germline V gene are MNHEY and SMNVEV (reference sequence). V dropped 8 bases and J dropped 0 bases, with 8 bases sitting between them. The CDR3 totals 13 residues.

This clonotype appeared many times. The chain's CDR3 is CASSLWGSTDTQYF. The CDR3 bases are TGTGCCAGCAGCTTATGGGGTAGCACAGATACGCAGTATTTT. The V and J genes are TRBV13 and TRBJ2-3; D is undetermined. From germline, CDR1 is PRHDT and CDR2 FYEKMQ (reference sequence). CDR3 length equals 14 residues. V was clipped by 2 bases and J by 0 bases, with 6 bases between them.

This clonotype was observed at least ten times. This chain joins TRBV13 and TRBJ2-1, with a possible D match to TRBD1 (5 bases). Trimming took 0 bases from V and 10 from J, leaving 10 bases between them. This CDR3 is built from 13 residues. Germline lookup yields CDR1 PRHDT and CDR2 FYEKMQ (reference sequence). Here the CDR3 reads CASSLGHRQEQFF. The CDR3 DNA sequence: TGTGCCAGCAGCTTAGGCCATCGACAGGAGCAGTTCTTC.

This clonotype has at least ten counts. The chain employs TRBV28 and TRBJ2-6; 7 bases are a match to TRBD1. This CDR3 contains 15 residues. J gave up 2 bases and V 5 bases, and 3 bases lay outside the gene matches. CDR1 MDHEN and CDR2 SYDVKM come from the germline V gene. CDR3 protein: CASSGTEAGANVLTF. In nucleotides, the CDR3 is TGTGCCAGCAGTGGGACAGAAGCTGGGGCCAACGTCCTGACTTTC.

This clonotype occurred a few times. The rearrangement uses TRBV4-1 and TRBJ2-5; D ambiguous. The V and J ends lost 0 bases and 5 bases respectively, with 7 bases between them. Germline CDR1 MGHRA, CDR2 YSYEKL. This CDR3 comprises 13 residues. The DNA for the CDR3 is TGCGCCAGCAGCCAAGACGACGGGGAGACCCAGTACTTC. Residues: CASSQDDGETQYF.

This clonotype was counted a few times. V is TRBV4-1 and J is TRBJ2-7, with TRBD1 matching over 9 bases. Trimming at V came to 3 bases and at J to 2 bases, leaving 8 bases not matched to a gene. The CDR3 is made up of 16 amino acids. Germline lookup yields CDR1 MGHRA and CDR2 YSYEKL. CDR3 residues: CASSHYTGTGTYEQYF. DNA of the CDR3: TGCGCCAGCAGCCATTACACCGGGACAGGGACCTACGAGCAGTACTTC.

This clonotype has ten or more counts. The rearrangement links TRBV6-1 to TRBJ2-5; 11 bases match TRBD1. In germline, CDR1 is MNHNS, CDR2 SASEGT. J lost 3 bases, V lost 7 bases, and 10 bases had no gene match. CDR3 length: 16 residues. The CDR3 bases are TGTGCCAGCACCCCCCTAGGGGACAGGGGGGAAGAGACCCAGTACTTC. Residues: CASTPLGDRGEETQYF.

Ten or more counts support this clonotype. The rearrangement joins TRBV6-1 to TRBJ2-5; D not resolved. Trimming stripped 0 bases from V and 5 bases from J, with 7 bases between. The CDR3 loop spans 13 amino acids. CDR1 is MNHNS, CDR2 SASEGT, per germline. The CDR3 region is CASSEALGETQYF. CDR3 sequence (DNA): TGTGCCAGCAGTGAAGCGCTGGGGGAGACCCAGTACTTC.

This clonotype came up a few times. This chain uses TRBV6-1 with TRBJ2-1, with 10 bases fitting TRBD2. Germline-derived CDR1 and CDR2 are MNHNS and SASEGT. The CDR3 extends over 16 amino acids. V lost 4 bases to trimming and J lost 10 bases; unmatched junction nucleotides: 13. Here the CDR3 DNA reads TGTGCCAGCAGTGGCCTGCCTAGCGGGAGAGGGCGCGAGCAGTTCTTC. Translated, it gives CASSGLPSGRGREQFF.

This clonotype came up many times. The chain has TRBV19 and TRBJ2-7; D remains unclear. This CDR3 contains 14 residues. Trimming removed 3 bases at V and 6 bases at J, with 15 bases between. Per germline, CDR1 LNHDA and CDR2 SQIVND (reference sequence). The CDR3 region has the DNA TGTGCCAGTAGTATCAACGGACCCTTGGGCGAGCAGTACTTC. Protein: CASSINGPLGEQYF. Using reference TRBV19 and TRBJ2-7 for the parts outside the CDR3, the full variable domain is DGGITQSPKYLFRKEGQNVTLSCEQNLNHDAMYWYRQDPGQGLRLIYYSQIVNDFQKGDIAEGYSVSREKKESFPLTVTSAQKNPTAFYLCASSINGPLGEQYFGPGTRLTVT.

This clonotype has ten or more counts. This chain connects TRBV27 to TRBJ2-3; TRBD2 agrees at 11 bases. The germline V gene has CDR1 MNHEY and CDR2 SMNVEV (reference sequence). The CDR3 runs to 18 residues. Trimming cost V 9 bases and J 2 bases; bases outside gene matches: 16. This chain's CDR3 is CASPEASGRFPFTDTQYF. Written as DNA, the CDR3 is TGTGCCAGTCCCGAGGCTAGCGGGAGGTTTCCTTTCACAGATACGCAGTATTTT.